The source of this T cell receptor (beta chain) is a study of beta chain features in type 1 diabetes. Study observations and caveats: It was not settled here whether HLA type affects TCRB rearrangement. PCR might preferentially amplify shorter templates, equally in patients and controls.

CDR1 SGHTA and CDR2 FQGNSA come from the germline V gene. V trimming: 2 bases; J trimming: 1 base; junction bases outside the gene matches: 5. The CDR3 has 15 amino acids. Each of the CD4+ naive, central memory, regulatory and stem cell-like memory populations was sorted via CD45RO/CCR7/CD25/CD127/CD95/CD27. The sequenced template was cDNA made from the entire isolated RNA. Assay: immunoSEQ multiplex PCR; the TCRdb copy retains only in-frame clones and omits some. The data contain about 360,000 clones, 10% to 15% of them singletons. The table lists this clone with a few counts. What it recognizes is unknown.

The receptor's source is a man between 18 and 35 years old in good health. Source material: naive CD4+ T cells from blood. The chain uses TRBV7-2 and TRBJ2-7; TRBD1 aligns across 7 bases. CDR3 loop: CASSLRGGASYEQYF. For the CDR3, the DNA is TGTGCCAGCAGCTTAAGAGGGGGCGCATCCTACGAGCAGTACTTC.